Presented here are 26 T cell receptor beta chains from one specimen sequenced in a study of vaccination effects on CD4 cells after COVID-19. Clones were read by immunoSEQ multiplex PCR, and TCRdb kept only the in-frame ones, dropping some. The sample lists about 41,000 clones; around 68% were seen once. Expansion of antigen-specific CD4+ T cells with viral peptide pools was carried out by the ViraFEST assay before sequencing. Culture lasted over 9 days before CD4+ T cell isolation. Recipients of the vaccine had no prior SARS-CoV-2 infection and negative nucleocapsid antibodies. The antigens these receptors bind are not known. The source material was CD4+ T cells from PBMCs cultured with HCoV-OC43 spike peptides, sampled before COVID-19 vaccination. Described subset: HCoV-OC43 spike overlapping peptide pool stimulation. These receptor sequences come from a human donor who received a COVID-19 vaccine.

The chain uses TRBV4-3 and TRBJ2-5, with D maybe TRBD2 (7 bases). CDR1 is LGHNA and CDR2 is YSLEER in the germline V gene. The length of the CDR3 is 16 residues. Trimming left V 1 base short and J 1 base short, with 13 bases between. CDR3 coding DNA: TGCGCCAGCAGCCAAGGTTACGGGGGGCTCCAAGAGACCCAGTACTTC. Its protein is CASSQGYGGLQETQYF.

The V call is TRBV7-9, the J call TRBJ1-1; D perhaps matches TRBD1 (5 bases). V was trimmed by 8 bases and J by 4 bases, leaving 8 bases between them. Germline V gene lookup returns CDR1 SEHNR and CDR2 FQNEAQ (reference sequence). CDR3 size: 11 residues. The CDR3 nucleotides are TGTGCCAGCCCCGGGGGCACTGAAGCTTTCTTT. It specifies CASPGGTEAFF. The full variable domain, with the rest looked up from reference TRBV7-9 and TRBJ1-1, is DTGVSQNPRHKITKRGQNVTFRCDPISEHNRLYWYRQTLGQGPEFLTYFQNEAQLEKSRLLSDRFSAERPKGSFSTLEIQRTEQGDSAMYLCASPGGTEAFFGQGTRLTVV.

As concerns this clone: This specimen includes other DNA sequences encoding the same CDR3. CDR3 coding DNA: TGTGCCAGCAGCTTACTAGCTTCCTCCTACAATGAGCAGTTCTTC. Amino acid sequence: CASSLLASSYNEQFF. The genes are TRBV11-2 and TRBJ2-1; D is perhaps TRBD2 (5 bases). This CDR3 has 15 residues. Trimming pared 2 bases from V and 0 bases from J, leaving 8 bases between. CDR1 and CDR2 from the germline V gene are SGHAT and FQNNGV.

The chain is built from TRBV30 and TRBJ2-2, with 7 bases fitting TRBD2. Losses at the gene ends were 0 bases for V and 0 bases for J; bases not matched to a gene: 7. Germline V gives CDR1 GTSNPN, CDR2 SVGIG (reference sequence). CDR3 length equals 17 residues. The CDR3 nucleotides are TGTGCCTGGAGTGTACTCGGCGGGAGTCCGAACACCGGGGAGCTGTTTTTT. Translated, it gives CAWSVLGGSPNTGELFF. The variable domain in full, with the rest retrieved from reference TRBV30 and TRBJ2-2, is SQTIHQWPATLVQPVGSPLSLECTVEGTSNPNLYWYRQAAGRGLQLLFYSVGIGQISSEVPQNLSASRPQDRQFILSSKKLLLSDSGFYLCAWSVLGGSPNTGELFFGEGSRLTVL.

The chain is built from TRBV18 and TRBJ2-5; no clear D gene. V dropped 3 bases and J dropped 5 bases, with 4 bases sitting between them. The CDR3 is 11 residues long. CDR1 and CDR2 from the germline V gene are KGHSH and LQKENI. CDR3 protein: CASSPGETQYF. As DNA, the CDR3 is TGTGCCAGCTCACCGGGGGAGACCCAGTACTTC.

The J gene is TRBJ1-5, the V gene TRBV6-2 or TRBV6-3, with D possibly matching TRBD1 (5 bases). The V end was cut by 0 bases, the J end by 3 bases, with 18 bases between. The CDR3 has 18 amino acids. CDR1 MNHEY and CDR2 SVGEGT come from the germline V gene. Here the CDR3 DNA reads TGTGCCAGCAGTTACTCCCCCCTCGGCAGGGCCCTCAATCAGCCCCAGCATTTT. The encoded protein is CASSYSPLGRALNQPQHF.

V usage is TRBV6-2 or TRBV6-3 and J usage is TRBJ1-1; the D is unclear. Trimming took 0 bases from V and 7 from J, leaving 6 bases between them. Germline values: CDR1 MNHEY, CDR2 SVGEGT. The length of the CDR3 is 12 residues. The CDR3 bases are TGTGCCAGCAGTTACTCGACGGTTGAAGCTTTCTTT. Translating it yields CASSYSTVEAFF.

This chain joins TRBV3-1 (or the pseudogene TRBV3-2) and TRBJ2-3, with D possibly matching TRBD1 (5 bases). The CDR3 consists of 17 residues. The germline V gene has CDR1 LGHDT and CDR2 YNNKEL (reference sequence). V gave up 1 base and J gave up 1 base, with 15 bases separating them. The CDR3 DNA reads TGTGCCAGCAGCCAAGTTGGCAGGGAAGGGGGCACAGATACGCAGTATTTT. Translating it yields CASSQVGREGGTDTQYF.

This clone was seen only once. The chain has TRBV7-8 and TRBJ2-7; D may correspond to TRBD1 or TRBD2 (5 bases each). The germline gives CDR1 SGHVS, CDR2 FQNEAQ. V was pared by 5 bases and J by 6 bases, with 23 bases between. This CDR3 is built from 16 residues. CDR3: CASSPRLGTGIGEQYF. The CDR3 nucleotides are TGTGCCAGCAGCCCTCGCCTTGGGACGGGGATCGGCGAGCAGTACTTC.

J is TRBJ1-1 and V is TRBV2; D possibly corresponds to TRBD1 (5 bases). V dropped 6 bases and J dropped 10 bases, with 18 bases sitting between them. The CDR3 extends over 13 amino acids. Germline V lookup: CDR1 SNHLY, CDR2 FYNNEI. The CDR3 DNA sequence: TGTGCCAGCAGAGGGCGCGAAGGGGCCCGAGCTTTCTTT. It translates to CASRGREGARAFF.

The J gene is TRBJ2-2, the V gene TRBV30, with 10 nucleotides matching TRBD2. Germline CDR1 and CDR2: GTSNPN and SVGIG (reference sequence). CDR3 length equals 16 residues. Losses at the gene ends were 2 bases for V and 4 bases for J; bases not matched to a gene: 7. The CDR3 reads CAWSFVTSGRTGELFF. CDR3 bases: TGTGCCTGGAGTTTTGTGACTAGCGGGCGCACCGGGGAGCTGTTTTTT.

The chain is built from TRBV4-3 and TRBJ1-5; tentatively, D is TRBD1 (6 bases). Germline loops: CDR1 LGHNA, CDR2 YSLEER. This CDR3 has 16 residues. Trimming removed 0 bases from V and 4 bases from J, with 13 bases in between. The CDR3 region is CASSQDQRGGNQPQHF. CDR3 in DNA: TGCGCCAGCAGCCAAGATCAAAGGGGGGGGAATCAGCCCCAGCATTTT.

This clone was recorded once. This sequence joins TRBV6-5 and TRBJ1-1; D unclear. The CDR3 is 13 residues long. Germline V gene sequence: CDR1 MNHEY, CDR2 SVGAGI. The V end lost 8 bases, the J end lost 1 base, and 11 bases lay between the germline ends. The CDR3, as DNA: TGTGCCAGCGGAGGACGGAGGAACACTGAAGCTTTCTTT. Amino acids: CASGGRRNTEAFF.

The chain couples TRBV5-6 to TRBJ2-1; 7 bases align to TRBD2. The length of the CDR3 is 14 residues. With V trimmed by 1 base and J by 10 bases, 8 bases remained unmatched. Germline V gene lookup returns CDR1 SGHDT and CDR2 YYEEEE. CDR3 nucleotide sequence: TGTGCCAGCAGCTTGCGCGGGAGAGGGCCGGAGCAGTTCTTC. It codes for CASSLRGRGPEQFF.

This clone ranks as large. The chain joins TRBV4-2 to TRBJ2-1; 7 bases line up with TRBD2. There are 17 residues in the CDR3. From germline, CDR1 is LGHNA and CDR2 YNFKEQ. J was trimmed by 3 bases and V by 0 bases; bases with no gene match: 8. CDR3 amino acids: CASSQDYGAGLYNEQFF. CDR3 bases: TGTGCCAGCAGCCAAGATTATGGAGCGGGGCTCTACAATGAGCAGTTCTTC.

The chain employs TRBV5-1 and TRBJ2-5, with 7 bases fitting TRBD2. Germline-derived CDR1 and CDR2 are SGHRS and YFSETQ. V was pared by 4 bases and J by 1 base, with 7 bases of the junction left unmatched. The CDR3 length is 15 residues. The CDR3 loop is CASSPGGGSQETQYF. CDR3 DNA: TGCGCCAGCAGCCCGGGCGGGGGTTCCCAAGAGACCCAGTACTTC.

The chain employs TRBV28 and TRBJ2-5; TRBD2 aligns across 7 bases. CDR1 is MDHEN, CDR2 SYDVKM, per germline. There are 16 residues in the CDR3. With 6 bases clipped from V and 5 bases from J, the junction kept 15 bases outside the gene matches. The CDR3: CASRERLAESEETQYF. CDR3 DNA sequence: TGTGCCAGCAGAGAAAGGCTAGCGGAGTCCGAGGAGACCCAGTACTTC. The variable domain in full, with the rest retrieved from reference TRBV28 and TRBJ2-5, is DVKVTQSSRYLVKRTGEKVFLECVQDMDHENMFWYRQDPGLGLRLIYFSYDVKMKEKGDIPEGYSVSREKKERFSLILESASTNQTSMYLCASRERLAESEETQYFGPGTRLLVL.

The CDR3 loop is CASSGGVQETQYF. Here the CDR3 DNA reads TGTGCCAGCAGCGGGGGGGTGCAAGAGACCCAGTACTTC. This sequence joins TRBV11-1 and TRBJ2-5; 7 nucleotides line up with TRBD2. The CDR3 sequence is 13 residues long. The germline gives CDR1 SGHAT, CDR2 FQDESV (reference sequence). J was trimmed by 2 bases and V by 5 bases; bases with no gene match: 2.

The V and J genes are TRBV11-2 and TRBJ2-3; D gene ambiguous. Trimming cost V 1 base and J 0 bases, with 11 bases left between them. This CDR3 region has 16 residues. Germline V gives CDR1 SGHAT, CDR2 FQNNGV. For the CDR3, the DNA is TGTGCCAGCAGCTTAGGGAACGTCGATAGCACAGATACGCAGTATTTT. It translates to CASSLGNVDSTDTQYF.

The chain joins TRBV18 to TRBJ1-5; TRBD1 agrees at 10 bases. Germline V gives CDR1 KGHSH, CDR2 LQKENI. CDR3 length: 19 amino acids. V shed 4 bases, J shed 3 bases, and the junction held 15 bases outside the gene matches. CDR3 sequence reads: CASSLRPAGTGDLNQPQHF. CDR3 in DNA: TGTGCCAGCTCACTGAGACCGGCCGGGACAGGGGACCTCAATCAGCCCCAGCATTTT.

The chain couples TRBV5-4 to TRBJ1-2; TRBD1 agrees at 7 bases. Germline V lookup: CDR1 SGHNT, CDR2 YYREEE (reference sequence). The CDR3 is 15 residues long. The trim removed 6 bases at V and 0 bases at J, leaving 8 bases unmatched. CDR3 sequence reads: CASIPQGVPNYGYTF. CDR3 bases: TGTGCCAGCATTCCCCAGGGGGTCCCTAACTATGGCTACACCTTC. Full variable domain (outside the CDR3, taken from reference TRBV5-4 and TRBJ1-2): ETGVTQSPTHLIKTRGQQVTLRCSSQSGHNTVSWYQQALGQGPQFIFQYYREEENGRGNFPPRFSGLQFPNYSSELNVNALELDDSALYLCASIPQGVPNYGYTFGSGTRLTVV.

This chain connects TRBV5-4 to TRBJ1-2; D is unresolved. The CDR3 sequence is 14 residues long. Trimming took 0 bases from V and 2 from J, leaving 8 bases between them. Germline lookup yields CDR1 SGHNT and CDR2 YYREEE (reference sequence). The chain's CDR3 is CASSLDGSNYGYTF. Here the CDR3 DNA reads TGTGCCAGCAGCTTGGATGGCAGCAACTATGGCTACACCTTC. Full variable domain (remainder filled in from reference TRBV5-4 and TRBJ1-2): ETGVTQSPTHLIKTRGQQVTLRCSSQSGHNTVSWYQQALGQGPQFIFQYYREEENGRGNFPPRFSGLQFPNYSSELNVNALELDDSALYLCASSLDGSNYGYTFGSGTRLTVV.

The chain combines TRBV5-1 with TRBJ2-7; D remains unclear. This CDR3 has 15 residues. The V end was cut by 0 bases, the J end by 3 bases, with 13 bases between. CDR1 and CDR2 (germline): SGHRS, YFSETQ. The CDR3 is CASSLGTDHIYEQYF. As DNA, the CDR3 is TGCGCCAGCAGCTTGGGTACAGACCATATCTACGAGCAGTACTTC.

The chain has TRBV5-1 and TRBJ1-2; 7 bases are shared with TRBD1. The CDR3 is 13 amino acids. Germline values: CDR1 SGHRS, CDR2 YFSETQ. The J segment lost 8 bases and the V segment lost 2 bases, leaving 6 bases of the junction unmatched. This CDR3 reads CASSFDRAHGYTF. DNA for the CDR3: TGCGCCAGCAGCTTCGACAGGGCGCACGGCTACACCTTC.

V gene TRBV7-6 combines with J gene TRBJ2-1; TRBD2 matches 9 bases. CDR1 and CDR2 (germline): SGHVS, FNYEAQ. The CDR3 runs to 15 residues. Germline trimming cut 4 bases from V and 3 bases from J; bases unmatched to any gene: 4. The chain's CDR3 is CASSSTAGGYNEQFF. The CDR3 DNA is TGTGCCAGCAGCTCTACAGCGGGGGGCTACAATGAGCAGTTCTTC.

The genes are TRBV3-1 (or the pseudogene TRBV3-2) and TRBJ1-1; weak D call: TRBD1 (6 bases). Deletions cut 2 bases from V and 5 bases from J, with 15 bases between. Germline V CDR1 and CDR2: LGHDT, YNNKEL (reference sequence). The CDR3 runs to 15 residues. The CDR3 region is CASSQTGGRGTEAFF. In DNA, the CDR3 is TGTGCCAGCAGCCAAACTGGGGGGCGAGGGACTGAAGCTTTCTTT.